These 30 T cell receptor beta chains share one sample of origin, sequenced in a study of CD8+CD57+ T cells in acquired aplastic anemia. TCR beta VDJ and CDR3 were profiled, and genomic DNA was the template. TCRdb reprocessed the reads with MiXCR, giving one entry per CDR3 protein. Of approximately 98,000 distinct CDR3 sequences in the sample, about half are singletons; the top ten hold around a third. Sequenced material: sorted CD4+, CD8+, or CD8+CD57+ T cells (not recorded which) from PBMCs. These receptors came from a human donor in good health, serving as a control.

A note on this clonotype: The junction does not match germline at one end; this may be a read error. V gene TRBV25-1 combines with J gene TRBJ2-7; D might be TRBD1 (5 bases). Germline lookup yields CDR1 MGHDK and CDR2 SYGVNS. This CDR3 has 13 amino acids. The CDR3 region has the DNA TGTGCCAGCAGTCAAATCAGGGATTACGAGCAATACTTC. Translating it yields CASSQIRDYEQYF.

The V and J genes are TRBV2 and TRBJ2-7; D gene ambiguous. Germline values: CDR1 SNHLY, CDR2 FYNNEI. The V and J ends lost 7 bases and 2 bases respectively, with 15 bases between them. The CDR3 contains 14 residues. The chain's CDR3 is CASTPWTPTYEQYF. The CDR3 DNA sequence: TGTGCCAGCACCCCCTGGACCCCTACCTACGAGCAGTACTTC.

Points on this clonotype: One end of the junction does not line up with germline, which may come from a read error. The gene calls are TRBV12-3 or TRBV12-4 and TRBJ1-6; D may be TRBD1 (5 bases). This CDR3 contains 14 residues. The CDR3 region has the DNA TGTGTCAGCAGATCCGGGGCGGGGAATTCACCCCTCCACTTT. Amino acids: CVSRSGAGNSPLHF.

Comments on this clonotype: One junction end does not reproduce the germline sequence, and a read error may be involved. V gene TRBV11-2 combines with J gene TRBJ1-2; D is possibly TRBD1 (6 bases). Germline V CDR1 and CDR2: SGHAT, FQNNGV. This CDR3 region has 13 residues. The chain's CDR3 is CSVRGGHGDGYTF. Here the CDR3 DNA reads TGCAGCGTCCGAGGGGGTCATGGGGATGGCTACACCTTC.

This clonotype showed up just once. The chain links TRBV25-1 to TRBJ2-7; a possible D gene is TRBD2 (7 bases). The germline V gene has CDR1 MGHDK and CDR2 SYGVNS. The CDR3 contains 17 residues. V gave up 6 bases and J gave up 1 base, with 22 bases separating them. The CDR3 sequence is CASSVGVGGDKSYEQYF. CDR3 in DNA: TGTGCCAGCAGCGTTGGGGTAGGGGGGGACAAATCCTACGAGCAGTACTTC.

CDR3 in amino acids: CASSMRDRVTEKLFF. The CDR3 DNA is TGTGCCAGTAGTATGCGGGACAGGGTGACTGAAAAACTGTTTTTT. The rearrangement uses TRBV19 and TRBJ1-4, with 9 bases fitting TRBD1. J gave up 7 bases and V 3 bases, and 6 bases lay outside the gene matches. The germline CDR1 and CDR2 sequences are LNHDA and SQIVND (reference sequence). CDR3 size: 15 residues.

V usage is TRBV29-1 and J usage is TRBJ2-2; 10 bases align to TRBD1. The CDR3 is 16 residues long. Trimming at V came to 7 bases and at J to 5 bases, leaving 13 bases not matched to a gene. CDR1 is SQVTM and CDR2 is ANQGSEA in the germline V gene. In DNA, the CDR3 is TGCAGCGCCCGCCGGGACAGGGGACTTTTAACCGGGGAGCTGTTTTTT. Protein: CSARRDRGLLTGELFF.

V is TRBV9 and J is TRBJ1-2, with TRBD1 as a possible D gene (6 bases). The length of the CDR3 is 15 residues. Germline V gene lookup returns CDR1 SGDLS and CDR2 YYNGEE. Deletions cut 0 bases from V and 2 bases from J, with 11 bases between. The CDR3, as DNA: TGTGCCAGCAGCGTAGGGCCTCAGGGGAACTATGGCTACACCTTC. Protein: CASSVGPQGNYGYTF.

This clonotype was seen ten or more times. The chain recombines TRBV6-4 with TRBJ2-1, with a possible D match to TRBD1 (7 bases). This CDR3 region has 13 residues. Germline CDR1 is MRHNA and CDR2 is SNTAGT. V lost 9 bases and J 9 bases, leaving 18 bases between the germline ends. This CDR3 is CARSTGRYLEQFF. The CDR3 DNA reads TGTGCCAGATCGACAGGGAGGTATCTTGAGCAGTTCTTC.

This clonotype has at least ten counts. J is TRBJ2-7 and V is TRBV19; 8 bases line up with TRBD1. This CDR3 is built from 17 residues. V shed 0 bases and J 7 bases; nucleotides not matched to a gene: 14. Germline values: CDR1 LNHDA, CDR2 SQIVND (reference sequence). The CDR3 nucleotides are TGTGCCAGTAGTATAGATCGTGGGACAGGAACACACCCTGAGCAGTACTTC. Protein: CASSIDRGTGTHPEQYF.

V usage is TRBV18 and J usage is TRBJ1-2; TRBD1 might be the D (5 bases). This CDR3 has 16 amino acids. Germline CDR1 is KGHSH and CDR2 is LQKENI. V was cut by 3 bases and J by 4 bases, with 18 bases left in between. CDR3 loop: CASSPEGPASLYGYTF. In nucleotides, the CDR3 is TGTGCCAGCTCACCGGAGGGGCCAGCTTCTCTCTATGGCTACACCTTC.

This clonotype was picked up a small number of times. A read error may explain this, as a much larger clone is one base away. This sequence joins TRBV5-1 and TRBJ2-1; 7 bases match TRBD2. J was trimmed by 7 bases and V by 5 bases; bases with no gene match: 6. The germline CDR1 and CDR2 sequences are SGHRS and YFSETQ. This CDR3 is 13 amino acids long. The CDR3 sequence: CASRMEGGNEQFF. In nucleotides, the CDR3 is TGCGCCAGCAGAATGGAGGGAGGGAATGAGCAGTTCTTC.

This chain connects TRBV20-1 to TRBJ1-5; the match to TRBD1 covers 10 bases. V trimming: 2 bases; J trimming: 7 bases; junction bases outside the gene matches: 5. Germline CDR1 and CDR2: DFQATT and SNEGSKA (reference sequence). The length of the CDR3 is 14 residues. The CDR3 DNA follows: TGCAGTGCTAGAAGGGACAGGGGTGAGCAGCCCCAGCATTTT. Translated: CSARRDRGEQPQHF.

As regards this clonotype: A read error is possible here, since a much larger clone lies one base away. This sequence joins TRBV4-1 and TRBJ2-3; 9 positions agree with TRBD1. This CDR3 spans 15 amino acids. The germline V gene has CDR1 MGHRA and CDR2 YSYEKL. CDR3 amino acids: CTSSQQGASTDTQYF. The CDR3 nucleotides read TGCACCAGCAGCCAACAGGGGGCTAGCACAGATACGCAGTATTTT.

In this sample, this clonotype turned up many times. This rearrangement joins TRBV4-3 to TRBJ2-5, with TRBD2 identical over 15 bases. In germline, CDR1 is LGHNA, CDR2 YSLEER. Losses at the gene ends were 4 bases for V and 3 bases for J; bases not matched to a gene: 3. The CDR3 spans 16 residues. The CDR3 DNA reads as TGCGCCAGCAGCCCGGGACTAGCGGGGGGAAAAGAGACCCAGTACTTC. This gives the protein CASSPGLAGGKETQYF.

J is TRBJ2-7 and V is TRBV5-6; tentatively, D is TRBD2 (5 bases). The V and J ends lost 3 bases and 0 bases respectively, with 7 bases between them. Per germline, CDR1 SGHDT and CDR2 YYEEEE. The CDR3 consists of 13 residues. CDR3 DNA sequence: TGTGCCAGCAGCTCGGACTTCTCCTACGAGCAGTACTTC. It yields the protein CASSSDFSYEQYF.

The chain joins TRBV10-3 to TRBJ1-5; no firm D call. CDR1 ENHRY and CDR2 SYGVKD come from the germline V gene. This CDR3 contains 15 residues. V was pared by 2 bases and J by 0 bases, with 8 bases between. The CDR3 nucleotides are TGTGCCATCAGTGAGGGCCGCGATAGCAATCAGCCCCAGCATTTT. Translating gives CAISEGRDSNQPQHF.

This chain links TRBV2 with TRBJ2-1; no clear D. V lost 5 bases and J 6 bases, leaving 11 bases between the germline ends. This CDR3 comprises 13 residues. CDR1 SNHLY and CDR2 FYNNEI come from the germline V gene. CDR3 in amino acids: CASSRLQGNEQFF. CDR3 bases: TGTGCCAGCAGTCGCCTACAAGGCAATGAGCAGTTCTTC. The whole variable domain, filled in from reference TRBV2 and TRBJ2-1, reads EPEVTQTPSHQVTQMGQEVILRCVPISNHLYFYWYRQILGQKVEFLVSFYNNEISEKSEIFDDQFSVERPDGSNFTLKIRSTKLEDSAMYFCASSRLQGNEQFFGPGTRLTVL.

This clonotype appeared many times. The J gene is TRBJ2-7, the V gene TRBV12-3 or TRBV12-4; no reliable D call. Between the trimmed V and J ends, which lost 3 bases and 3 bases, there was a span of 15 bases. The CDR3 sequence is 15 residues long. DNA of the CDR3: TGTGCCAGCAGTTTGCCGGGCTCGACCTTCTACGAGCAGTACTTC. It is translated as CASSLPGSTFYEQYF.

As concerns this clonotype: Likely a read error: the CDR3 ends without its conserved phenylalanine or tryptophan. J is TRBJ1-2 and V is TRBV25-1; maybe TRBD1 (5 bases). Trimming pared 5 bases from V and 2 bases from J, leaving 15 bases between. CDR3 size: 15 residues. From germline, CDR1 is MGHDK and CDR2 SYGVNS. The CDR3, as DNA: TGTGCCAGCAGTCCAAACGTCAAGGGGAACTATGGCTACACCTCC. It specifies CASSPNVKGNYGYTS.

The table lists this clonotype with a count of one. The conserved phenylalanine or tryptophan is not found at the CDR3 terminus, so this likely reflects a read error. The rearrangement uses TRBV10-3 and TRBJ2-1, with D perhaps being TRBD1 or TRBD2 (6 bases each). V lost 4 bases and J 9 bases, leaving 13 bases between the germline ends. The CDR3 runs to 13 residues. CDR1 ENHRY and CDR2 SYGVKD come from the germline V gene. In nucleotides, the CDR3 is TGTGCCATCAGTGTCCTACAGGGAGGTGAGCAGTTCCTC. Protein sequence: CAISVLQGGEQFL.

V and J are TRBV7-3 and TRBJ2-2; the D is unclear. V was trimmed by 2 bases and J by 5 bases, leaving 6 bases between them. Germline values: CDR1 SGHTA, CDR2 FQGTGA. The CDR3 extends over 13 amino acids. The CDR3 DNA reads as TGTGCCAGCAGCTTATGGGGTACCGGGGAGCTGTTTTTT. Translating gives CASSLWGTGELFF.

A few counts support this clonotype. The CDR3 protein is CSVSGPGLVGLYEQYF. CDR3 DNA: TGCAGCGTGTCGGGCCCGGGCCTCGTGGGGCTCTACGAGCAGTACTTC. The V and J genes are TRBV29-1 and TRBJ2-7; D perhaps matches TRBD1 (5 bases). This CDR3 spans 16 amino acids. Germline values: CDR1 SQVTM, CDR2 ANQGSEA. V gave up 6 bases and J gave up 3 bases, with 24 bases separating them.

The chain employs TRBV15 and TRBJ2-3; TRBD1 agrees at 7 bases. Germline-derived CDR1 and CDR2 are LNHNV and YYDKDF (reference sequence). Unmatched junction bases numbered 5, after V lost 0 bases and J lost 5 bases. The CDR3 consists of 15 residues. CDR3 sequence (DNA): TGTGCCACCAGCAGAGACTCAGACAGGGTAGATACGCAGTATTTT. Translated: CATSRDSDRVDTQYF.

At least ten counts were recorded for this clonotype. The CDR3 loop reads CASTPFQGNYGYTF. The CDR3 coding sequence is TGTGCCAGCACCCCATTTCAGGGAAACTATGGCTACACCTTC. This chain joins TRBV5-4 and TRBJ1-2; tentative D call: TRBD1 (5 bases). Germline V lookup: CDR1 SGHNT, CDR2 YYREEE (reference sequence). Trimming left V 6 bases short and J 2 bases short, with 14 bases between. CDR3 size: 14 residues.

The V and J genes are TRBV15 and TRBJ1-2; D gene uncertain. Germline lookup yields CDR1 LNHNV and CDR2 YYDKDF (reference sequence). Trimming pared 0 bases from V and 6 bases from J, leaving 8 bases between. The CDR3 sequence is 13 residues long. CDR3 sequence: CATSRDLQNGYTF. As DNA, the CDR3 is TGTGCCACCAGCAGAGATTTACAGAATGGCTACACCTTC.

This clonotype has a count of ten or more. The chain joins TRBV5-5 to TRBJ1-6, with TRBD1 matching over 8 bases. From germline, CDR1 is SGHKS and CDR2 YYEKEE (reference sequence). Germline trimming cut 0 bases from V and 12 bases from J; bases unmatched to any gene: 5. This CDR3 spans 14 amino acids. CDR3 nucleotide sequence: TGTGCCAGCAGCTTGGGGCAGGGGGCTAGACCCCTCCACTTT. Translation gives CASSLGQGARPLHF.

The chain combines TRBV5-1 with TRBJ2-1; 7 bases agree with TRBD1. The CDR3 sequence is 16 residues long. From germline, CDR1 is SGHRS and CDR2 YFSETQ. V lost 4 bases to trimming and J lost 5 bases; unmatched junction nucleotides: 12. CDR3 nucleotides: TGCGCCAGCAGCCTGGGCCCGGAACAGGGGAACAATGAGCAGTTCTTC. Translating gives CASSLGPEQGNNEQFF. Filled out from reference TRBV5-1 and TRBJ2-1, the complete variable domain reads KAGVTQTPRYLIKTRGQQVTLSCSPISGHRSVSWYQQTPGQGLQFLFEYFSETQRNKGNFPGRFSGRQFSNSRSEMNVSTLELGDSALYLCASSLGPEQGNNEQFFGPGTRLTVL.

V usage is TRBV25-1 and J usage is TRBJ1-2; no definite D call. Trimming pared 5 bases from V and 3 bases from J, leaving 16 bases between. This CDR3 spans 15 amino acids. Germline V gene data show CDR1 as MGHDK and CDR2 as SYGVNS. In nucleotides, the CDR3 is TGTGCCAGCAGTTCATACCAGGAGAAATACTATGGCTACACCTTC. Translating it yields CASSSYQEKYYGYTF.

This chain uses TRBV25-1 with TRBJ1-1; D not resolved. CDR1 and CDR2 (germline): MGHDK, SYGVNS. The CDR3 extends over 11 amino acids. Trimming pared 9 bases from V and 2 bases from J, leaving 7 bases between. CDR3 region: CASTQNTEAFF. The CDR3 DNA is TGTGCCAGTACCCAAAACACTGAAGCTTTCTTT.